This T cell receptor (beta chain) was profiled in a study of regulatory T cells in long-lasting Graves disease. Through Arm-PCR of CDR3 regions and iRepertoire HTBI primers, TCR beta libraries were built. TCRdb re-called the multiplex PCR reads through MiXCR, storing one row per CDR3 protein. The repertoire holds some 600,000 distinct CDR3 sequences, about 16% seen once, with around 11% in the top ten. Time point described: newly diagnosed GD, antithyroid drugs for less than 3 months. RNA extracted from PBMCs served as the sequencing template. This clonotype was recorded a few times. Germline V CDR1 and CDR2: SEHNR, FQNEAQ (reference sequence). This CDR3 has 12 amino acids. V lost 4 bases and J lost 8, with 6 bases in between. The same specimen was also included in a second study, on T cells in Graves' hyperthyroidism and ophthalmopathy. That source reports: It was considered stable Graves' hyperthyroidism when ophthalmopathy did not progress within 18 months. In the blood, most expanded thyroid clonotypes above 0.001 appeared as well.

The chain is built from TRBV7-9 and TRBJ1-6; D is unclear. The TCR was taken from a man younger than 30 with Graves disease. The sequencing used peripheral blood mononuclear cells (PBMCs), collected at new diagnosis, from a patient treated with antithyroid drugs. As DNA, the CDR3 is TGTGCCAGCAGCTCTGCCTATTCACCCCTCCACTTT. As protein: CASSSAYSPLHF. The entire variable domain, with the rest obtained from reference TRBV7-9 and TRBJ1-6, is as follows: DTGVSQNPRHKITKRGQNVTFRCDPISEHNRLYWYRQTLGQGPEFLTYFQNEAQLEKSRLLSDRFSAERPKGSFSTLEIQRTEQGDSAMYLCASSSAYSPLHFGNGTRLTVT.